This TCR beta chain derives from a study of blood T cell repertoires in COVID-19. Original analysis: By means of reference gene primer amplification, nucleated cell counts were estimated. Data came from immunoSEQ multiplex PCR; TCRdb stores just in-frame clones and leaves some out. D and trimming come from the DNA, and the V and J calls and clone size come from that table. The sample has about 130,000 clones, less than 90% seen once. The sample holds one count of this clone. The CDR3 covers 14 residues. The ends lost 8 bases at V and 9 bases at J; junction bases unmatched: 11. Germline V CDR1 and CDR2: SGHTA, FQGNSA.

V usage is TRBV7-2 and J usage is TRBJ2-1; 9 bases fit TRBD2. The receptor comes from a man older than 75 with active or convalescent COVID-19. The sample consisted of peripheral blood. The CDR3 nucleotides are TGTGCCAGCTTTCCGTTAGCGGGAGAAGGTGAGCAGTTCTTC. Translation gives CASFPLAGEGEQFF.